The 32 T cell receptor beta chains below all came from one sample that was sequenced in a study of OX40 agonist ivuxolimab in advanced cancers. The protocol was immunoSEQ multiplex PCR, while the TCRdb copy is restricted to in-frame clones and leaves out a portion. The sample contains fewer than 70,000 clones, about 80% of which appear only once. The sample consisted of CD4+ or CD8+ T cells sorted from blood, taken in a trial of the OX40 agonist ivuxolimab. The receptor source for this set is an adult with an advanced solid tumor such as melanoma, head and neck, liver or kidney cancer.

The gene calls are TRBV5-1 and TRBJ2-7; D may match TRBD1 or TRBD2 (5 bases each). The germline V and J ends were trimmed by 0 bases and 6 bases, with 10 bases remaining between them. CDR1 is SGHRS and CDR2 is YFSETQ in the germline V gene. The CDR3 runs to 13 residues. CDR3 in amino acids: CASSLGDVPEQYF. The CDR3 region has the DNA TGCGCCAGCAGCTTGGGGGACGTTCCCGAGCAGTACTTC.

This clone has just a few counts. The V call is TRBV29-1, the J call TRBJ1-2, with unresolved D. Germline CDR1 and CDR2: SQVTM and ANQGSEA. Trimming took off 4 bases at V and 9 bases at J, with 6 bases between the two ends. The CDR3 runs to 9 residues. CDR3 loop: CSVGQSYTF. Written as DNA, the CDR3 is TGCAGCGTTGGGCAGAGCTACACCTTC. Full variable domain (outside the CDR3, taken from reference TRBV29-1 and TRBJ1-2): SAVISQKPSRDICQRGTSLTIQCQVDSQVTMMFWYRQQPGQSLTLIATANQGSEATYESGFVIDKFPISRPNLTFSTLTVSNMSPEDSSIYLCSVGQSYTFGSGTRLTVV.

This rearrangement joins TRBV29-1 to TRBJ2-5; tentatively, D is TRBD2 (7 bases). The length of the CDR3 is 14 residues. With 6 bases removed from V and 1 base from J, the gap between germline ends came to 15 bases. Germline CDR1 is SQVTM and CDR2 is ANQGSEA. The DNA for the CDR3 is TGCAGCGTGGGGGGCGGGGGCTTCCAAGAGACCCAGTACTTC. Translation gives CSVGGGGFQETQYF. The full variable domain, its missing parts supplied by reference TRBV29-1 and TRBJ2-5, is SAVISQKPSRDICQRGTSLTIQCQVDSQVTMMFWYRQQPGQSLTLIATANQGSEATYESGFVIDKFPISRPNLTFSTLTVSNMSPEDSSIYLCSVGGGGFQETQYFGPGTRLLVL.

The CDR3 sequence: CASGATWRDTEAFF. CDR3 DNA: TGTGCCAGCGGGGCGACCTGGAGGGACACTGAAGCTTTCTTT. The chain combines TRBV6-1 with TRBJ1-1, with TRBD1 as a possible D gene (5 bases). The germline gives CDR1 MNHNS, CDR2 SASEGT. Trimming took off 8 bases at V and 3 bases at J, with 16 bases between the two ends. This CDR3 contains 14 residues.

The chain couples TRBV6-6 to TRBJ2-1; D remains unclear. Germline V gives CDR1 MNHNY, CDR2 SVGAGI (reference sequence). There are 15 residues in the CDR3. V was pared by 7 bases and J by 7 bases, with 20 bases between. CDR3 loop: CASTARAGSGNEQFF. CDR3 sequence (DNA): TGTGCCAGCACCGCCCGAGCAGGTAGTGGAAATGAGCAGTTCTTC.

The genes are TRBV25-1 and TRBJ2-2, with D possibly being TRBD2 (6 bases). The CDR3 consists of 15 residues. Germline CDR1 MGHDK, CDR2 SYGVNS. The ends were cut back, 8 bases at V and 5 bases at J, with 18 bases in the middle. CDR3 coding DNA: TGTGCCAGCTTCCCCCCGGGGGATGGAACCGGGGAGCTGTTTTTT. This gives the protein CASFPPGDGTGELFF.

J is TRBJ1-5 and V is TRBV18; possibly TRBD1 for D (6 bases). The CDR3 contains 13 residues. V shed 3 bases and J shed 5 bases, with 8 bases lying between them. CDR1 and CDR2 from the germline V gene are KGHSH and LQKENI. CDR3 amino acids: CASSPYRDQPQHF. The CDR3 bases are TGTGCCAGCTCACCGTACAGGGATCAGCCCCAGCATTTT.

The chain uses TRBV19 and TRBJ2-5; TRBD2 aligns across 8 bases. Trimming removed 4 bases from V and 5 bases from J; junction bases left unmatched: 3. The germline V gene has CDR1 LNHDA and CDR2 SQIVND (reference sequence). The CDR3 is 13 residues long. The CDR3 sequence: CASSSIAGETQYF. CDR3 bases: TGTGCCAGTAGTAGCATAGCGGGGGAGACCCAGTACTTC.

This clone was picked up a small number of times. This chain connects TRBV9 to TRBJ2-3, with TRBD2 matching 14 bases. Germline-derived CDR1 and CDR2 are SGDLS and YYNGEE. J was trimmed by 0 bases and V by 2 bases; bases with no gene match: 2. This CDR3 is built from 17 residues. CDR3 sequence: CASSVGLAGVSTDTQYF. In DNA form, the CDR3 reads TGTGCCAGCAGCGTGGGACTAGCGGGAGTAAGCACAGATACGCAGTATTTT.

The rearrangement links TRBV6-5 to TRBJ1-3; D gene uncertain. The CDR3 runs 15 residues. V lost 4 bases to trimming and J lost 4 bases, with 14 bases between them. Germline values: CDR1 MNHEY, CDR2 SVGAGI. The CDR3 sequence is CASSSAGNLGNTIYF. CDR3 DNA: TGTGCCAGCAGTTCAGCGGGGAACTTAGGAAACACCATATATTTT.

The count of this clone is one. This chain uses TRBV10-1 with TRBJ1-1, with TRBD1 as a possible D gene (6 bases). Germline V lookup: CDR1 WNHNN, CDR2 SYGVQD (reference sequence). The V end lost 6 bases, the J end lost 1 base, and 9 bases lay between the germline ends. This CDR3 region has 13 residues. Here the CDR3 DNA reads TGCGCCAGCAGAGCCAGGGGGAACACTGAAGCTTTCTTT. It specifies CASRARGNTEAFF.

This chain uses TRBV5-1 with TRBJ2-5, with 12 bases fitting TRBD2. V shed 1 base, J shed 5 bases, and the junction held 15 bases outside the gene matches. There are 19 residues in the CDR3. CDR1 and CDR2 (germline): SGHRS, YFSETQ. CDR3 nucleotide sequence: TGCGCCAGCAGCTTGTCGTCTAGCGGGGGGGCCTTAGTTGGCGAGACCCAGTACTTC. It encodes CASSLSSSGGALVGETQYF.

This sequence joins TRBV7-3 and TRBJ1-1; TRBD1 might be the D (5 bases). Germline CDR1 reads SGHTA; CDR2 reads FQGTGA. The CDR3 is 15 amino acids. The V and J ends lost 5 bases and 4 bases respectively, with 17 bases between them. CDR3: CASSPKGEESTEAFF. In DNA form, the CDR3 reads TGTGCCAGCAGCCCAAAAGGGGAGGAGAGCACTGAAGCTTTCTTT.

The V call is TRBV9, the J call TRBJ2-3, with D possibly matching TRBD2 (6 bases). Germline V gene lookup returns CDR1 SGDLS and CDR2 YYNGEE. Trimming removed 0 bases at V and 4 bases at J, with 12 bases between. The CDR3 length is 15 residues. Here the CDR3 reads CASSVETSRADTQYF. The DNA for the CDR3 is TGTGCCAGCAGCGTAGAGACTAGTAGGGCAGATACGCAGTATTTT.

The rearrangement links TRBV19 to TRBJ1-4; possible D gene TRBD1, 6 bases. Germline V lookup: CDR1 LNHDA, CDR2 SQIVND (reference sequence). Trimming stripped 8 bases from V and 11 bases from J, with 18 bases between. The CDR3 spans 13 residues. In DNA form, the CDR3 reads TGTGCCAGTTCCGGGACAAAAGTTGGGAAACTGTTTTTT. It translates to CASSGTKVGKLFF.

Note on this clone: One junction end does not reproduce the germline sequence, and a read error may be involved. The chain uses TRBV7-9 and TRBJ2-7, with TRBD2 identical over 10 bases. Germline V lookup: CDR1 SEHNR, CDR2 FQNEAQ (reference sequence). The CDR3 length is 13 residues. CDR3 in amino acids: CASSSSGRASLDF. CDR3 DNA: TGTGCCAGCAGCTCGAGCGGGAGGGCCTCTTTGGACTTC.

For the CDR3, the DNA is TGTGCCAGCAGCTGGGGGCTTAGAGGATCAGATGGCTACACCTTC. Amino acids: CASSWGLRGSDGYTF. This chain connects TRBV5-6 to TRBJ1-2; D might be TRBD1 (6 bases). V was trimmed by 3 bases and J by 6 bases, leaving 18 bases between them. The CDR3 has 15 residues. The germline gives CDR1 SGHDT, CDR2 YYEEEE.

The chain joins TRBV28 to TRBJ2-1; either TRBD1 or TRBD2 may fit D (7 bases each). The CDR3 extends over 15 amino acids. Germline loops: CDR1 MDHEN, CDR2 SYDVKM. Trimming cost V 1 base and J 6 bases, with 13 bases left between them. The CDR3 loop is CASSLFGRGGNEQFF. As DNA, the CDR3 is TGTGCCAGCAGTTTATTTGGCAGGGGGGGCAATGAGCAGTTCTTC.

This clone was found a few times. V is TRBV19 and J is TRBJ2-2; no reliable D call. Looked up from germline, CDR1 is LNHDA and CDR2 is SQIVND (reference sequence). The germline V and J ends were trimmed by 1 base and 0 bases, with 6 bases remaining between them. CDR3 size: 15 residues. The CDR3 DNA reads TGTGCCAGTAGTATAGGGAACGCGAACACCGGGGAGCTGTTTTTT. This gives the protein CASSIGNANTGELFF.

This clone was observed a single time. The CDR3 region is CSVGLSQGQRLFF. For the CDR3, the DNA is TGCAGCGTTGGTTTATCCCAGGGCCAACGGCTGTTTTTT. The genes are TRBV29-1 and TRBJ1-4; D possibly corresponds to TRBD1 (5 bases). Germline V gene lookup returns CDR1 SQVTM and CDR2 ANQGSEA. The CDR3 is 13 residues long. V lost 4 bases and J lost 14, with 20 bases in between.

The chain employs TRBV27 and TRBJ1-6, with 9 bases matching TRBD1. This CDR3 spans 14 amino acids. Germline CDR1 reads MNHEY; CDR2 reads SMNVEV (reference sequence). Trimming took 6 bases from V and 10 from J; bases not matched to a gene: 7. The CDR3 coding sequence is TGTGCCAGCAGCCTACAGGGGGCCGTATCACCCCTCCACTTT. Amino acids: CASSLQGAVSPLHF.

The chain employs TRBV19 and TRBJ1-1; TRBD1 is a possible D gene (6 bases). From germline, CDR1 is LNHDA and CDR2 SQIVND (reference sequence). Trimming took 1 base from V and 1 from J, leaving 10 bases between them. The length of the CDR3 is 15 residues. CDR3 bases: TGTGCCAGTAGTATAGGGGGGGGCGCGAACACTGAAGCTTTCTTT. Protein sequence: CASSIGGGANTEAFF.

The rearrangement links TRBV4-2 to TRBJ2-5; TRBD2 matches 15 bases. The CDR3 is made up of 16 amino acids. The junction had 3 bases not matched to a gene; V was cut back by 3 bases and J by 4 bases. CDR1 is LGHNA, CDR2 YNFKEQ, per germline. DNA of the CDR3: TGTGCCAGCAGCCATGGGGGACTAGCGGGAGGAGAGACCCAGTACTTC. Translation gives CASSHGGLAGGETQYF.

This chain connects TRBV4-2 to TRBJ2-3; no clear D gene. Germline assignment: CDR1 LGHNA and CDR2 YNFKEQ. V lost 1 base to trimming and J lost 0 bases, with 8 bases between them. The CDR3 runs to 15 residues. CDR3: CASSQVSSSTDTQYF. CDR3 DNA sequence: TGTGCCAGCAGCCAAGTCTCCTCTAGCACAGATACGCAGTATTTT.

This chain connects TRBV7-6 to TRBJ1-3; no clear D gene. CDR1 and CDR2 from the germline V gene are SGHVS and FNYEAQ. V dropped 5 bases and J dropped 0 bases, with 8 bases sitting between them. The CDR3 totals 14 residues. The CDR3: CASSKGLSGNTIYF. The CDR3 region has the DNA TGTGCCAGCAGCAAAGGACTCTCTGGAAACACCATATATTTT.

This clone has a single count. The chain links TRBV2 to TRBJ2-7; D possibly corresponds to TRBD1 (5 bases). The V gene's germline CDR1 is SNHLY and CDR2 FYNNEI. The CDR3 totals 12 residues. V lost 6 bases and J lost 2, with 8 bases in between. The chain's CDR3 is CASRGEAYEQYF. CDR3 nucleotides: TGTGCCAGCAGAGGGGAAGCCTACGAGCAGTACTTC.

With regard to this clone: One end of the junction is discordant with germline, which a read error may explain. J is TRBJ2-7 and V is TRBV7-7; no definite D call. Germline V gene sequence: CDR1 SSHAT, CDR2 FNYEAQ (reference sequence). The CDR3 contains 15 residues. CDR3 DNA sequence: TGTGCTAGCAGCCCTGGCCTAGGTGGTTCCTACGAGCAGTACTTC. Encoded protein: CASSPGLGGSYEQYF.

The V and J genes are TRBV18 and TRBJ2-7; TRBD2 agrees at 7 bases. CDR3 length: 15 residues. Unmatched junction bases numbered 7, after V lost 1 base and J lost 4 bases. The germline V gene encodes CDR1 KGHSH and CDR2 LQKENI. CDR3 in DNA: TGTGCCAGCTCACCACAGAGCGGGGTGGGGTACGAGCAGTACTTC. Its protein product is CASSPQSGVGYEQYF.

The rearrangement uses TRBV27 and TRBJ2-2, with 9 bases matching TRBD2. Germline V gives CDR1 MNHEY, CDR2 SMNVEV (reference sequence). The V gene end was trimmed by 2 bases and the J gene end by 13 bases; junction bases not matched to a gene: 8. CDR3 length equals 14 residues. The CDR3, as DNA: TGTGCCAGCAGTTTAGGGCAGCGGGGGGAGGGGCTGTTTTTT. Translated: CASSLGQRGEGLFF.

The chain employs TRBV5-4 and TRBJ2-5, with a possible D match to TRBD2 (5 bases). V was trimmed by 4 bases and J by 5 bases, leaving 18 bases between them. Looked up from germline, CDR1 is SGHNT and CDR2 is YYREEE (reference sequence). The CDR3 has 15 amino acids. CDR3 region: CASSAGLGDRETQYF. Written as DNA, the CDR3 is TGTGCCAGCAGCGCCGGACTGGGAGATCGGGAGACCCAGTACTTC.

This CDR3 is CASSLAELQETQYF. The CDR3 region has the DNA TGTGCCAGCAGCTTGGCGGAGCTTCAAGAGACCCAGTACTTC. The chain employs TRBV5-4 and TRBJ2-5, with no clear D. The ends were cut back, 0 bases at V and 2 bases at J, with 8 bases in the middle. The CDR3 is 14 residues long. Germline-derived CDR1 and CDR2 are SGHNT and YYREEE (reference sequence).

The chain employs TRBV5-8 and TRBJ1-1; TRBD1 is a possible D gene (6 bases). Germline V gives CDR1 SGHTS, CDR2 YDEGEE. V shed 4 bases and J shed 5 bases, with 18 bases lying between them. The CDR3 length is 15 residues. The CDR3 spells CASSGQGLQGTEAFF. The DNA of the CDR3 is TGTGCCAGCAGCGGTCAGGGGTTGCAGGGTACTGAAGCTTTCTTT.